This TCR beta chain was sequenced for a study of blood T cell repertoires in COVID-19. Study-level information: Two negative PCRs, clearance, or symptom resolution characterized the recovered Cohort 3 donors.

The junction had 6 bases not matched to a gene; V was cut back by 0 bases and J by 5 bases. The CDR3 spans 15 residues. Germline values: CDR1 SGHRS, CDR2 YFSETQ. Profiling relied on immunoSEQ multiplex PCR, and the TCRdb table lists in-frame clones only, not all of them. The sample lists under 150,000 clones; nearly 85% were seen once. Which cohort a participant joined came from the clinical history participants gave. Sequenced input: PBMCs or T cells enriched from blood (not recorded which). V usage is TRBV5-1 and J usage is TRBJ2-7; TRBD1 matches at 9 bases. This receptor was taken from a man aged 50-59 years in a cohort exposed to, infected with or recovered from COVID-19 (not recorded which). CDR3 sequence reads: CASSLGPGTGNEQYF. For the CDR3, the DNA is TGCGCCAGCAGCTTGGGGCCCGGGACAGGGAACGAGCAGTACTTC. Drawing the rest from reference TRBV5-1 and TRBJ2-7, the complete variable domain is KAGVTQTPRYLIKTRGQQVTLSCSPISGHRSVSWYQQTPGQGLQFLFEYFSETQRNKGNFPGRFSGRQFSNSRSEMNVSTLELGDSALYLCASSLGPGTGNEQYFGPGTRLTVT.